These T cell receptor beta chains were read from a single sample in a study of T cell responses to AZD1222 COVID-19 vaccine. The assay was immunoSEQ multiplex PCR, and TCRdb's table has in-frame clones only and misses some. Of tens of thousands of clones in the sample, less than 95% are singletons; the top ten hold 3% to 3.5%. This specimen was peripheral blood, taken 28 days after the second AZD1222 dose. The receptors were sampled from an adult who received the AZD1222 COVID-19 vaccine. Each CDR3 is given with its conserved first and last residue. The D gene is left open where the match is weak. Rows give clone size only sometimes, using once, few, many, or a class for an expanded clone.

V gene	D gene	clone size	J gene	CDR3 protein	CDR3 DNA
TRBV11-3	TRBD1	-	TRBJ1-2	CASSPAGTGSNYGYTF	TGTGCCAGCAGCCCGGCCGGGACAGGGTCCAACTATGGCTACACCTTC
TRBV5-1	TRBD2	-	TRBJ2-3	CASSWTPRTSGRGGTDTQYF	TGCGCCAGCAGCTGGACTCCACGGACTAGCGGGAGAGGCGGCACAGATACGCAGTATTTT
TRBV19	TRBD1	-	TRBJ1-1	CASSMGTGRGAEAFF	TGTGCCAGTAGTATGGGGACAGGGAGGGGGGCTGAAGCTTTCTTT
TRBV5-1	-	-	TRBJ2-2	CASRRSDYSNTGELFF	TGCGCCAGCAGGCGTTCTGACTACTCGAACACCGGGGAGCTGTTTTTT
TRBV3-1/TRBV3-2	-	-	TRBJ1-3	CASSQLRNTIYF	TGTGCCAGCAGCCAACTGAGAAACACCATATATTTT
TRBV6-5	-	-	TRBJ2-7	CASGTVSSYEQYF	TGTGCCAGCGGTACGGTGAGCTCCTACGAGCAGTACTTC
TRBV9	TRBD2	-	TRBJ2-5	CASSVGLAVPEETQYF	TGTGCCAGCAGCGTAGGCCTAGCGGTCCCGGAAGAGACCCAGTACTTC
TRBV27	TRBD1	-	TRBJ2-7	CASSLFPGTGDYEQYF	TGTGCCAGCAGTTTATTCCCCGGGACAGGAGACTACGAGCAGTACTTC
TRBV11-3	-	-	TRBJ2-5	CASSLEEGHGETQYF	TGTGCCAGCAGCTTAGAGGAGGGCCACGGGGAGACCCAGTACTTC
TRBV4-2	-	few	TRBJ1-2	CASSQDGGQSSNYGYTF	TGTGCCAGCAGCCAAGATGGGGGCCAGTCTTCAAACTATGGCTACACCTTC
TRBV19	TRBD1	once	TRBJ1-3	CASNRQGAFGNTIYF	TGTGCCAGCAATCGACAGGGGGCGTTCGGAAACACCATATATTTT
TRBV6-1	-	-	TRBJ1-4	CASSAAITATNEKLFF	TGTGCCAGCAGTGCGGCCATAACAGCAACTAATGAAAAACTGTTTTTT
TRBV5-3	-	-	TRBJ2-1	CARSMKQFNEQFF	TGTGCCAGAAGCATGAAACAGTTCAATGAGCAGTTCTTC
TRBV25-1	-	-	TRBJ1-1	CASSARAMTGSTAFF	TGTGCCAGCAGTGCCCGCGCCATGACAGGATCGACAGCTTTCTTT
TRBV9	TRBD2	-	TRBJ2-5	CASSTLAGVGETQYF	TGTGCCAGCAGCACACTAGCGGGGGTTGGAGAGACCCAGTACTTC
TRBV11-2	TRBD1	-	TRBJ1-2	CASSSGQVNYGYTF	TGTGCCAGCAGCTCGGGACAGGTTAACTATGGCTACACCTTC
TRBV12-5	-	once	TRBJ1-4	CASGTNTQNEKLFF	TGTGCTAGTGGCACAAATACCCAAAATGAAAAACTGTTTTTT
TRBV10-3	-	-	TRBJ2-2	CAISVGGTNTGELFF	TGTGCCATCAGTGTAGGGGGGACAAACACCGGGGAGCTGTTTTTT
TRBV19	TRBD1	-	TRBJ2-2	CASLDRTNTGELFF	TGTGCCAGTCTGGACAGGACGAACACCGGGGAGCTGTTTTTT
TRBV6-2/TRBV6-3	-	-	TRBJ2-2	CASSRGQTGELFF	TGTGCCAGCAGTCGAGGACAAACCGGGGAGCTGTTTTTT
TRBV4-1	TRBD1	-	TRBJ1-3	CASSQTLIRGPGNTIYF	TGCGCCAGCAGCCAAACCTTAATCAGGGGGCCTGGAAACACCATATATTTT
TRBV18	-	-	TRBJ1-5	CASSRDSNQPQHF	TGTGCCAGCAGCAGGGACAGCAATCAGCCCCAGCATTTT
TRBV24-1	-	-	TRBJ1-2	CATSDFGAGRAGYTF	TGTGCCACCAGTGATTTTGGCGCGGGGAGAGCGGGCTACACCTTC
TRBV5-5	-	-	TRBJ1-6	CASSLVPYKALHF	TGTGCCAGCAGCTTGGTTCCTTATAAGGCCCTCCACTTT
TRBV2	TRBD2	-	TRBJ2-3	CASSEGAGGTQYF	TGTGCCAGCAGTGAGGGAGCGGGAGGTACGCAGTATTTT
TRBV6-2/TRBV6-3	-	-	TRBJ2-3	CASSSPVFVDTQYF	TGTGCCAGCAGTTCCCCCGTCTTCGTAGATACGCAGTATTTT
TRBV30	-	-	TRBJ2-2	CAWTRDPGSTGELFF	TGTGCCTGGACCAGGGATCCGGGGAGCACCGGGGAGCTGTTTTTT
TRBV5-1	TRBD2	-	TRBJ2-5	CASSLRGGMEGETQYF	TGCGCCAGCAGCTTGCGGGGGGGCATGGAAGGAGAGACCCAGTACTTC
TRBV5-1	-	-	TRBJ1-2	CASSGSVARGGYTF	TGCGCCAGCAGCGGTAGCGTAGCAAGAGGTGGCTACACCTTC
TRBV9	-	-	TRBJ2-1	CASSPTYNEQFF	TGTGCCAGCAGCCCGACTTACAATGAGCAGTTCTTC
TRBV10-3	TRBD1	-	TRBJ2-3	CAISGARTGVAGTDTQYF	TGTGCCATCAGTGGGGCGAGGACAGGGGTCGCTGGCACAGATACGCAGTATTTT
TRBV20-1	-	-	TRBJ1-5	CSASGRGDQPQHF	TGCAGTGCTAGTGGCCGGGGTGATCAGCCCCAGCATTTT
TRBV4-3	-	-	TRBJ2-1	CASSQEGGREQFF	TGCGCCAGCAGCCAAGAGGGGGGGCGAGAGCAGTTCTTC
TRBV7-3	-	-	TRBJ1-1	CASSLSGGTEAFF	TGTGCCAGCAGCTTATCAGGAGGCACTGAAGCTTTCTTT